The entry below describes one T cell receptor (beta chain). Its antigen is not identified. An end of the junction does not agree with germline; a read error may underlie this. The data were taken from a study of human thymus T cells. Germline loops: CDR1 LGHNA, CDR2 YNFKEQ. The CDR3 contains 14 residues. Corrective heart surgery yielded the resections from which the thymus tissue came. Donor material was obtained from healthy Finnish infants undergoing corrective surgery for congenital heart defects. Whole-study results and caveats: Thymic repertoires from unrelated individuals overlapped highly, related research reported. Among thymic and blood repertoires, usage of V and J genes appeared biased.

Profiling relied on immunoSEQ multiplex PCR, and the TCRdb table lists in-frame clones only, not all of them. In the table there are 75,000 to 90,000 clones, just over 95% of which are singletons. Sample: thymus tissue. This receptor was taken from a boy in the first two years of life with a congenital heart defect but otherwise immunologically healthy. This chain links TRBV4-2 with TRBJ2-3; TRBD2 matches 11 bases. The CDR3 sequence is CASSQLPGLAETSF. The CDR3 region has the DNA TGTGCCAGCAGCCAGCTACCGGGACTAGCGGAGACGAGTTTT.